Reported below is one TCR beta chain. The Seattle patients joined while their infection was active and were tracked longitudinally afterward. In the original workflow: Amplification of reference gene primers provided the estimated nucleated cell counts. Here immunoSEQ multiplex PCR was the method, and the copy in TCRdb shows in-frame clones only, minus some. The V and J calls and clone size come from that table; D and trimming were worked out from the DNA. Here the sample spans about 92,000 clones, approximately 88% being singletons. The sample is drawn from a study of blood T cell repertoires in COVID-19. Study at large: Acute and convalescent COVID-19 specimens originated in the United States, Italy and Spain. T cells, B-cell-depleted T cells, or PBMCs supplied cDNA or gDNA.

What was sequenced was peripheral blood. The clonotype originates from an older woman with COVID-19, enrolled during active disease.

CDR3 in amino acids: CASSLGRGTNTGELFF. CDR3 sequence (DNA): TGCGCCAGCAGCTTGGGGCGGGGGACTAACACCGGGGAGCTGTTTTTT. J is TRBJ2-2 and V is TRBV5-1, with TRBD2 matching over 7 bases. The germline CDR1 and CDR2 sequences are SGHRS and YFSETQ. This CDR3 has 16 residues. V lost 0 bases to trimming and J lost 2 bases; unmatched junction nucleotides: 4.